This TCR beta chain derives from a study of blood T cells in healthy people across ages (dated by TCRdb to 2015 to 2017). Some background on the complete study: Template switching captured roughly one uniquely barcoded TCR beta cDNA molecule per two T cells in model experiments. Age-related changes in TCR beta repertoire diversity were measured in the study by deep sequencing normalized with unique cDNA molecular identifiers. The donors were split into four age groups: young (average roughly 15 years), middle-aged (39), aged (62) and long-lived (roughly 77). To avoid experimental bias, donors of different ages were distributed randomly across sequencing lanes. The study analyzed two additional independent replicas of 1 million unique cDNA reads from the same blood draw for two donors, one aged 18 to 30 and one aged 80 or older.

The method was 5' RACE. The instrument given in TCRdb is Illumina HiSeq 2500. The second PCR ran for about 6 to 11 cycles and used a J-beta primer mix along with a sample-barcoded 5' primer. A unique molecular identifier was introduced onto each TCR beta cDNA molecule by a template-switch 5' adaptor carrying 12 random nucleotides. Each sample yielded at least 3 million CDR3-containing paired-end reads. First-strand cDNA was synthesized from all RNA with the Mint cDNA synthesis kit, primed by a TRBC-specific oligonucleotide. Following uracil-DNA glycosylase treatment, all cDNA underwent a first 18-cycle PCR with the universal primers M1SS and BC2_uni_R. As for the original processing: Normalization of each sample was performed by random selection of 1 million high-quality reads, each carrying a distinct molecular identifier. Reads sharing molecular identifiers were discarded rather than binned into consensus sequences. CDR3 identification, clonotype clustering and error correction used MiTCR with a Q25 quality threshold and the strictest error-elimination algorithm. A nonparametric unseen species model with Euler transformation was used to estimate lower-bound total TCR beta diversity. TCRdb reprocessed the public reads (quality trimming at Q25 with fastp, clone calling with MiXCR) and kept in-frame beta chains. Records with the same CDR3 protein are collapsed into one entry carrying the most frequent genes and DNA. TCRdb, rather than the study authors, made the V and J calls. The sample table contains over 600,000 distinct CDR3 sequences; only one count was recorded for around three fifths of them. Clones ranked in the top ten supply about a quarter of the sample.

Comment on this clonotype: Its antigen remains undetermined. No clone much larger than this one lies a single base away; base qualities are absent.

Broader findings and caveats from the paper: Because the CMV infection status of the donors was unknown, age-related changes in expanded clonotypes may potentially have been confounded. Observed TCR beta diversity correlated strongly with the percentage of naive T cells measured by flow cytometry. Because profiling used bulk unsorted PBMCs, naive and antigen-experienced compartments could not be compared conclusively. Estimates of total diversity from one million sequenced T cells were regarded as lower bounds and underestimates. Compared with the aged group, more naive CD4+ T cells, fewer expanded clones and increased TCR diversity were shown by the long-lived group, suggesting age selection. Observed TCR beta diversity per million T cells fell roughly linearly with age, and a significant reduction was already apparent by age roughly 40.

The approximately 39 donors, aged roughly 6 to 95 years, were systemically healthy Caucasian individuals from Russia. About 9.8 milliliters of peripheral blood were drawn from each donor into EDTA-treated Vacutainer tubes. Ficoll-Paque density-gradient centrifugation was used to isolate PBMCs, with at least 6.5 million per sample. Total RNA, at least 6 micrograms per sample, was extracted from PBMCs with Trizol reagent. For every donor, flow cytometry on a PBMC aliquot measured the percentage of naive CD45RAhigh/CD27high T cells. The origin of this receptor is a man aged 40-49 years in good health. The sample was blood.

The CDR3 reads as follows: CASSDQGRGTDANYGYTF. Read as DNA, the sequence is TGTGCCAGCAGTGACCAGGGAAGAGGGACTGACGCTAACTATGGCTACACCTTC. Rearrangement joined TRBV6-1 to TRBJ1-2, with TRBD1 tentatively as D gene (5 bases match). The CDR3 spans 18 residues, from the cysteine through the phenylalanine. Only the CDR3 region is kept as DNA, spanning 54 bases read in frame from base 1. Via the germline V gene, CDR1 is MNHNS and CDR2 SASEGT. V is cut by 3 bases and J by 0 bases, and the space between the germline ends is 20 bases.